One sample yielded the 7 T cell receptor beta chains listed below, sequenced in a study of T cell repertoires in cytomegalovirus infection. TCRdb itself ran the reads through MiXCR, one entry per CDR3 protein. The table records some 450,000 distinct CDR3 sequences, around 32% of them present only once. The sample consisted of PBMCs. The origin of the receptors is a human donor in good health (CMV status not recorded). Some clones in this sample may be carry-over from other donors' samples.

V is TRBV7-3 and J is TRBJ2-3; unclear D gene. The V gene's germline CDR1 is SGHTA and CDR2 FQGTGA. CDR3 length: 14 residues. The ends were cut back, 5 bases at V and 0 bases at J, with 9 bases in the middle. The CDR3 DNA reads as TGTGCCAGCAGCCCGACTCCTAGCACAGATACGCAGTATTTT. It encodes CASSPTPSTDTQYF.

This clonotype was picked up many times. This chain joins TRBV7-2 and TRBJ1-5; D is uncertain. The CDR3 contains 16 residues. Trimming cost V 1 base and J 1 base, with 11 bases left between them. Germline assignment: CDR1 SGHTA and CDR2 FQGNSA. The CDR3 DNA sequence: TGTGCCAGCAGCTTAGTCCACAGAGGGAGCAATCAGCCCCAGCATTTT. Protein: CASSLVHRGSNQPQHF.

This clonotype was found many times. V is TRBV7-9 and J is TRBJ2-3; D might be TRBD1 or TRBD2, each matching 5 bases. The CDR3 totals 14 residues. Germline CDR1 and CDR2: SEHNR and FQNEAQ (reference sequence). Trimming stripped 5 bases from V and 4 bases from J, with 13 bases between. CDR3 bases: TGTGCCAGCAGCCACGGGACCAGCCCAGATACGCAGTATTTT. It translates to CASSHGTSPDTQYF.

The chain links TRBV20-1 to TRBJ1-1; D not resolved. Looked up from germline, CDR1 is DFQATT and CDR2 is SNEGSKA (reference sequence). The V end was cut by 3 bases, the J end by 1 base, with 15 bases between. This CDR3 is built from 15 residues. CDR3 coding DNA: TGCAGTGCTAGGAGCCGGGTCAAGACGAACACTGAAGCTTTCTTT. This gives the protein CSARSRVKTNTEAFF.

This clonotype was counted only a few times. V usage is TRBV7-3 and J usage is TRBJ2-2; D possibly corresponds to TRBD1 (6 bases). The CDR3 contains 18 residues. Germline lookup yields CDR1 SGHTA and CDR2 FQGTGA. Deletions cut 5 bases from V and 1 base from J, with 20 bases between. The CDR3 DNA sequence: TGTGCCAGCAGCCCCGACCCGCACAGGGCTATGAACACCGGGGAGCTGTTTTTT. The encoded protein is CASSPDPHRAMNTGELFF.

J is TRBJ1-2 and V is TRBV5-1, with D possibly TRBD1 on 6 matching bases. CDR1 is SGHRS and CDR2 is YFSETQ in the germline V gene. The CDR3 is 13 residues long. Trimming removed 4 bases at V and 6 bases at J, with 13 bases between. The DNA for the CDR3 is TGCGCCAGCAGCCTCCCCACAGGGAATGGCTACACCTTC. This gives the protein CASSLPTGNGYTF.

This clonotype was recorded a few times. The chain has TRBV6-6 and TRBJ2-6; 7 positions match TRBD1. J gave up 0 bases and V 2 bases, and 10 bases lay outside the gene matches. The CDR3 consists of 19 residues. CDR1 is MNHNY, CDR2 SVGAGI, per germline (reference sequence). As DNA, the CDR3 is TGTGCCAGCAGTTACGGGACAGCGATGGTCCACTCTGGGGCCAACGTCCTGACTTTC. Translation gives CASSYGTAMVHSGANVLTF.